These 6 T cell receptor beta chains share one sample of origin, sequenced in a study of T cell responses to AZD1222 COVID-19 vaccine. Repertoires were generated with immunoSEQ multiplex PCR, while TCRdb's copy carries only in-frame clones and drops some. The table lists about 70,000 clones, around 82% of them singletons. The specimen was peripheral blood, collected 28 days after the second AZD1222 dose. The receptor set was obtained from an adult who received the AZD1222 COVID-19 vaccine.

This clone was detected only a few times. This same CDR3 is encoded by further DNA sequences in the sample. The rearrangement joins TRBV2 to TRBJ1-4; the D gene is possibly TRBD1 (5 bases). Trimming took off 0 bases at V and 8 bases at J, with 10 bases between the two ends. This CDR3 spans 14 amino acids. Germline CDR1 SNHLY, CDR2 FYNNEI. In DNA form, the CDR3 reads TGTGCCAGCAGTGAAGCCCGGGGGACCGAAAAACTGTTTTTT. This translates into CASSEARGTEKLFF.

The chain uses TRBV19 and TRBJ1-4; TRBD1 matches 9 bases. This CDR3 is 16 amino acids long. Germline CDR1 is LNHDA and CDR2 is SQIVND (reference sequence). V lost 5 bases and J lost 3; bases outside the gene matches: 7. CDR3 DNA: TGTGCCAGTAGTTCCTACAGGGGGCCGGCTAATGAAAAACTGTTTTTT. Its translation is CASSSYRGPANEKLFF. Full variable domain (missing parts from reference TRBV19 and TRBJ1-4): DGGITQSPKYLFRKEGQNVTLSCEQNLNHDAMYWYRQDPGQGLRLIYYSQIVNDFQKGDIAEGYSVSREKKESFPLTVTSAQKNPTAFYLCASSSYRGPANEKLFFGSGTQLSVL.

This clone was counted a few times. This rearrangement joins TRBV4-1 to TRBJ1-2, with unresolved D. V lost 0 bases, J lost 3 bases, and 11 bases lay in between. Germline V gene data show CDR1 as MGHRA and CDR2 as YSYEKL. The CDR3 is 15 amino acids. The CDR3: CASSQERVLYYGYTF. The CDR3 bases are TGCGCCAGCAGCCAAGAGCGGGTGTTATACTATGGCTACACCTTC.

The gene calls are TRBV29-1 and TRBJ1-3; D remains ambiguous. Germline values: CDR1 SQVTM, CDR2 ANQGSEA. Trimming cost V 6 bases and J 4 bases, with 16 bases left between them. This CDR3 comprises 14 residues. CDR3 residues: CSVRLSLGGNTIYF. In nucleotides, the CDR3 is TGCAGCGTCCGACTGTCCCTGGGGGGAAACACCATATATTTT.

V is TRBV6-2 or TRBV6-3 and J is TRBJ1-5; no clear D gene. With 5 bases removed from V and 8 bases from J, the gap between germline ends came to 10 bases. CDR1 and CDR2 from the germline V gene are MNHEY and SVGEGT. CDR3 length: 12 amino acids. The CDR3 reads CASSPRNEPQHF. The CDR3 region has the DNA TGTGCCAGCAGTCCCAGGAATGAGCCCCAGCATTTT.

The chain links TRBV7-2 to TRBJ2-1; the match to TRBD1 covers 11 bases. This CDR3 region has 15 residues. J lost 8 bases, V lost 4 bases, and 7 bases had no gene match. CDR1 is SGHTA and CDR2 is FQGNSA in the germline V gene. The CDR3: CASSSRGQGAYEQFF. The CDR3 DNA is TGTGCCAGCAGCTCGCGAGGACAGGGGGCCTATGAGCAGTTCTTC.